The subject of this entry is one T cell receptor (beta chain). Its antigen is unidentified. Found in a library prepared for alpha chains, this beta chain is an off-target read, and its abundance has little meaning. The entry originates in a study of spatial heterogeneity in lung cancer. Time point indicated: sample taken at primary tumor resection. Samples came from approximately 65 TRACERx patients with untreated early-stage lung cancer. Via MiXCR, TCRdb re-called the 5' RACE reads, giving one row per CDR3 protein. This table has around 9,800 distinct CDR3 sequences, around 8.3% appearing once. Study-wide results and limits: The number of expanded tumor alpha and beta chains correlated with mutation number.

This CDR3 contains 16 residues. J was trimmed by 1 base and V by 0 bases; bases with no gene match: 2. Germline values: CDR1 LGHNA, CDR2 YSLEER. Sequencing was performed on lung tumor tissue, taken at surgery. This clonotype was sampled from a female donor with early-stage non-small cell lung cancer. The chain is built from TRBV4-3 and TRBJ2-3; 9 bases align to TRBD2. The CDR3 is CASSQDERGGTDTQYF. The CDR3 DNA is TGCGCCAGCAGCCAAGACGAGCGGGGGGGCACAGATACGCAGTATTTT.